Below are 23 T cell receptor beta chains sequenced from a single sample in a study of Graves' ophthalmopathy and Graves' hyperthyroidism. The authors amplified TCR beta CDR3 regions from RNA transcripts. HTBI primers primed a first-round RT-PCR, and a second-round multiplex PCR followed. TCRdb used MiXCR to reprocess the multiplex PCR reads, holding one entry per CDR3 protein. Among 500,000 to 600,000 distinct CDR3 sequences, 35% to 45% were seen once, and the ten largest hold 4% to 5%. Sequencing was carried out using peripheral blood or thyroid tissue (not recorded which). These receptors all stem from an adult man with Graves' hyperthyroidism.

This clonotype was picked up many times. The J gene is TRBJ1-5, the V gene TRBV6-5; 8 bases fit TRBD1. V was clipped by 6 bases and J by 5 bases; unmatched bases: 9. This CDR3 is 15 amino acids long. Germline CDR1 MNHEY, CDR2 SVGAGI. The CDR3 coding sequence is TGTGCCAGCAGGCTCGACAGGGGAGGAGATCAGCCCCAGCATTTT. Translation: CASRLDRGGDQPQHF.

The chain links TRBV19 to TRBJ2-7; 8 nucleotides agree with TRBD2. The junction had 6 bases not matched to a gene; V was cut back by 5 bases and J by 6 bases. The CDR3 runs 13 residues. Germline V gene sequence: CDR1 LNHDA, CDR2 SQIVND (reference sequence). This CDR3 reads CASSPSGSGEQYF. The CDR3 nucleotides are TGTGCCAGTAGTCCCAGCGGGAGCGGCGAGCAGTACTTC.

This clonotype has ten or more counts. The chain employs TRBV2 and TRBJ1-4, with 7 positions matching TRBD1. The germline V gene encodes CDR1 SNHLY and CDR2 FYNNEI. V lost 4 bases, J lost 1 base, and 3 bases stayed unmatched. The CDR3 runs 15 residues. The CDR3 sequence is CASSADRITNEKLFF. DNA of the CDR3: TGTGCCAGCAGTGCGGACAGGATAACTAATGAAAAACTGTTTTTT.

This clonotype showed up just once. An end of the junction does not agree with germline; a read error may underlie this. This chain joins TRBV29-1 and TRBJ2-7, with 7 bases that match TRBD1. The closer fit of TRBJ2-1 to the DNA end suggests the J call may be wrong. This CDR3 is 14 amino acids long. Germline V gene lookup returns CDR1 SQVTM and CDR2 ANQGSEA. CDR3 sequence (DNA): TGCAGCGGTGAACAGGGGAGCTCCTACAATGAGCAGTTCTTC. This sequence encodes CSGEQGSSYNEQFF.

The chain combines TRBV6-1 with TRBJ2-7; maybe TRBD1 (5 bases). The CDR3 has 16 residues. Trimming shortened V by 7 bases and J by 2 bases, and 21 bases separated the two germline ends. Looked up from germline, CDR1 is MNHNS and CDR2 is SASEGT. The CDR3 DNA is TGTGCCAGCACCCGACCTCTTACAGGAATCACCTACGAGCAGTACTTC. This gives the protein CASTRPLTGITYEQYF.

In its sample, this clonotype was seen many times. V and J are TRBV20-1 and TRBJ2-7; 11 bases line up with TRBD2. Trimming removed 0 bases from V and 3 bases from J; junction bases left unmatched: 7. CDR1 is DFQATT, CDR2 SNEGSKA, per germline (reference sequence). The CDR3 extends over 16 amino acids. The CDR3 loop reads CSARERSSGGFYEQYF. The CDR3 region has the DNA TGCAGTGCTAGAGAACGCTCTAGCGGGGGGTTCTACGAGCAGTACTTC.

J is TRBJ2-5 and V is TRBV11-3; possibly TRBD2 for D (6 bases). The germline CDR1 and CDR2 sequences are SGHNT and YENEEA. V lost 2 bases to trimming and J lost 5 bases, with 18 bases between them. The CDR3 extends over 16 amino acids. Here the CDR3 reads CASSLSVGGERETQYF. CDR3 DNA sequence: TGTGCCAGCAGCTTAAGTGTAGGCGGGGAGCGGGAGACCCAGTACTTC. Looking up the rest from reference TRBV11-3 and TRBJ2-5 gives the full variable domain: EAGVVQSPRYKIIEKKQPVAFWCNPISGHNTLYWYLQNLGQGPELLIRYENEEAVDDSQLPKDRFSAERLKGVDSTLKIQPAELGDSAVYLCASSLSVGGERETQYFGPGTRLLVL.

The rearrangement links TRBV15 to TRBJ1-4; TRBD1 agrees at 8 bases. With 3 bases clipped from V and 8 bases from J, the junction kept 8 bases outside the gene matches. CDR3 length equals 15 residues. Germline V gene data show CDR1 as LNHNV and CDR2 as YYDKDF (reference sequence). This chain's CDR3 is CATSSTGTGSEKLFF. The CDR3 region has the DNA TGTGCCACCAGCAGCACCGGGACAGGCAGCGAAAAACTGTTTTTT.

The V and J genes are TRBV12-3 or TRBV12-4 and TRBJ2-5; 7 nucleotides match TRBD2. The CDR3 is made up of 19 amino acids. V shed 6 bases and J 1 base; nucleotides not matched to a gene: 20. The CDR3 nucleotides read TGTGCCAGCAGCTACAAGCCGAACACCGGGACTACTCTCCAAGAGACCCAGTACTTC. Encoded protein: CASSYKPNTGTTLQETQYF.

This clonotype was seen repeatedly, ten times or more. CDR3 sequence (DNA): TGTGCCAGTAGTATATCCGGACAGAGTGGCTACACCTTC. This gives the protein CASSISGQSGYTF. The chain joins TRBV19 to TRBJ1-2, with D perhaps TRBD1 (6 bases). There are 13 residues in the CDR3. Germline assignment: CDR1 LNHDA and CDR2 SQIVND (reference sequence). V was pared by 2 bases and J by 7 bases, with 11 bases between. The full variable domain, its missing parts supplied by reference TRBV19 and TRBJ1-2, is DGGITQSPKYLFRKEGQNVTLSCEQNLNHDAMYWYRQDPGQGLRLIYYSQIVNDFQKGDIAEGYSVSREKKESFPLTVTSAQKNPTAFYLCASSISGQSGYTFGSGTRLTVV.

This clonotype was seen repeatedly, ten times or more. The CDR3 is CSARGTDQETQYF. The CDR3 DNA reads TGCAGTGCTAGAGGCACAGATCAAGAGACCCAGTACTTC. The chain employs TRBV20-1 and TRBJ2-5, with D uncertain. V lost 1 base and J 2 bases, leaving 8 bases between the germline ends. Germline V lookup: CDR1 DFQATT, CDR2 SNEGSKA (reference sequence). There are 13 residues in the CDR3.

The chain carries TRBV25-1 and TRBJ1-6; no firm D call. Germline V CDR1 and CDR2: MGHDK, SYGVNS. This CDR3 has 14 residues. The germline V and J ends were trimmed by 1 base and 6 bases, with 7 bases remaining between them. The CDR3, as DNA: TGTGCCAGCAGTGAATCCTGGACTAATTCACCCCTCCACTTT. Translated, it gives CASSESWTNSPLHF. The full variable domain, rest sourced from reference TRBV25-1 and TRBJ1-6, is EADIYQTPRYLVIGTGKKITLECSQTMGHDKMYWYQQDPGMELHLIHYSYGVNSTEKGDLSSESTVSRIRTEHFPLTLESARPSHTSQYLCASSESWTNSPLHFGNGTRLTVT.

This chain links TRBV4-1 with TRBJ2-7; the D is unclear. Germline V lookup: CDR1 MGHRA, CDR2 YSYEKL. The V gene lost 1 base and the J gene lost 5 bases, with 12 bases spanning the gap. CDR3 length equals 14 residues. CDR3 sequence: CASSQARQFDEQYF. CDR3 DNA sequence: TGCGCCAGCAGCCAAGCGAGGCAGTTCGACGAGCAGTACTTC.

On this clonotype: A clone one base away is much larger, so this may be a read error. The V gene is TRBV4-2, the J gene TRBJ2-7; D gene ambiguous. Trimming removed 4 bases from V and 2 bases from J, with 9 bases in between. This CDR3 has 13 residues. The germline CDR1 and CDR2 sequences are LGHNA and YNFKEQ. This chain's CDR3 is CASSRDEPYEQYF. For the CDR3, the DNA is TGTGCCAGCAGCCGTGACGAGCCCTACGAGCAGTACTTC.

This clonotype has more than one count but fewer than ten. The gene calls are TRBV27 and TRBJ2-2, with D maybe TRBD2 (6 bases). The CDR3 extends over 14 amino acids. Trimming cost V 2 bases and J 4 bases, with 8 bases left between them. Germline CDR1 is MNHEY and CDR2 is SMNVEV (reference sequence). CDR3 sequence (DNA): TGTGCCAGCAGTTTAGCGGGAAGCACCGGGGAGCTGTTTTTT. This codes for CASSLAGSTGELFF.

This clonotype occurred many times. The CDR3 spells CASSHRTGAYGYTF. For the CDR3, the DNA is TGTGCCAGCAGTCACCGCACAGGGGCCTATGGCTACACCTTC. V usage is TRBV12-3 or TRBV12-4 and J usage is TRBJ1-2, with 7 bases identical to TRBD1. The CDR3 is 14 amino acids. Trimming took 5 bases from V and 4 from J; bases not matched to a gene: 7.

This clonotype was seen repeatedly, ten times or more. V and J are TRBV5-1 and TRBJ1-1; unclear D gene. The length of the CDR3 is 13 residues. The V end was cut by 1 base, the J end by 6 bases, with 10 bases between. CDR1 is SGHRS, CDR2 YFSETQ, per germline. CDR3 in amino acids: CASSLLIGSEAFF. CDR3 bases: TGCGCCAGCAGCTTGTTAATTGGCTCTGAAGCTTTCTTT.

This clonotype was seen at least ten times. The J gene is TRBJ1-2, the V gene TRBV7-8; D may be TRBD1 (6 bases). V was trimmed by 6 bases and J by 2 bases, leaving 10 bases between them. Germline V lookup: CDR1 SGHVS, CDR2 FQNEAQ. This CDR3 comprises 13 residues. The CDR3 DNA sequence: TGTGCCAGCAGGAAGGACAGAAACTATGGCTACACCTTC. Protein product: CASRKDRNYGYTF.

V usage is TRBV29-1 and J usage is TRBJ1-2, with TRBD1 matching over 9 bases. Looked up from germline, CDR1 is SQVTM and CDR2 is ANQGSEA. After removal of 3 bases from V and 6 bases from J, the junction contained 8 bases not matched to a gene. CDR3 length equals 14 residues. The CDR3 coding sequence is TGCAGCGTTGATTGGGGACAGGGAGTCGATGGCTACACCTTC. As protein: CSVDWGQGVDGYTF.

The genes are TRBV7-8 and TRBJ1-3; D unresolved. Germline V gene lookup returns CDR1 SGHVS and CDR2 FQNEAQ. This CDR3 has 17 residues. V was clipped by 0 bases and J by 0 bases, with 12 bases between them. CDR3 nucleotide sequence: TGTGCCAGCAGCTTAGCCCTAGACACGACCTCTGGAAACACCATATATTTT. Translation: CASSLALDTTSGNTIYF. The whole variable domain, filled in from reference TRBV7-8 and TRBJ1-3, reads GAGVSQSPRYKVAKRGQDVALRCDPISGHVSLFWYQQALGQGPEFLTYFQNEAQLDKSGLPSDRFFAERPEGSVSTLKIQRTQQEDSAVYLCASSLALDTTSGNTIYFGEGSWLTVV.

This clonotype came up many times. The rearrangement joins TRBV7-8 to TRBJ2-5, with 9 positions matching TRBD2. The length of the CDR3 is 17 residues. The V and J ends lost 1 base and 4 bases, in that order; junction bases with no gene match: 10. The germline gives CDR1 SGHVS, CDR2 FQNEAQ. CDR3 protein: CASSLDGVAGVLETQYF. The CDR3 nucleotides are TGTGCCAGCAGCTTAGATGGGGTAGCGGGAGTACTAGAGACCCAGTACTTC.

The rearrangement joins TRBV15 to TRBJ2-7, with 12 bases identical to TRBD2. The germline CDR1 and CDR2 sequences are LNHNV and YYDKDF (reference sequence). V trimming: 3 bases; J trimming: 2 bases; junction bases outside the gene matches: 2. The CDR3 runs 15 residues. The chain's CDR3 is CATSSSSGGAYEQYF. The CDR3 bases are TGTGCCACCAGCAGCTCTAGCGGGGGGGCCTACGAGCAGTACTTC.

There are many counts of this clonotype. The chain couples TRBV19 to TRBJ1-4; D remains unclear. Germline CDR1 and CDR2: LNHDA and SQIVND (reference sequence). The CDR3 covers 16 residues. V lost 8 bases to trimming and J lost 0 bases, with 16 bases between them. The chain's CDR3 is CASSPSSGATNEKLFF. The DNA for the CDR3 is TGTGCCAGTTCTCCTAGCTCGGGAGCAACTAATGAAAAACTGTTTTTT.